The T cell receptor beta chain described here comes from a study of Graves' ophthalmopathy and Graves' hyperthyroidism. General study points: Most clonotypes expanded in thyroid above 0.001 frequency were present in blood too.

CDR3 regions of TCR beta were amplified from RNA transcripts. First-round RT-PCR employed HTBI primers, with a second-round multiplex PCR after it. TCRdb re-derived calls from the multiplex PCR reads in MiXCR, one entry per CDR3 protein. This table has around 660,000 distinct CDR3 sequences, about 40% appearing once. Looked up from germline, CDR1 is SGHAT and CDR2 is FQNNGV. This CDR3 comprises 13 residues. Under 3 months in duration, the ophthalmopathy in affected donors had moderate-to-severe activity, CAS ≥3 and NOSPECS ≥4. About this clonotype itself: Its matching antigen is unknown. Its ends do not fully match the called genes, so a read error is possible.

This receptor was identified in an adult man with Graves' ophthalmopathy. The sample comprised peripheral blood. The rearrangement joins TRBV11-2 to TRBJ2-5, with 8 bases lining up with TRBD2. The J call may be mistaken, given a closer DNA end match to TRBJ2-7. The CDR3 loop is CVSSLGLAYEQYF. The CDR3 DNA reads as TGTGTCAGCAGCTTGGGACTAGCCTACGAGCAGTACTTC.